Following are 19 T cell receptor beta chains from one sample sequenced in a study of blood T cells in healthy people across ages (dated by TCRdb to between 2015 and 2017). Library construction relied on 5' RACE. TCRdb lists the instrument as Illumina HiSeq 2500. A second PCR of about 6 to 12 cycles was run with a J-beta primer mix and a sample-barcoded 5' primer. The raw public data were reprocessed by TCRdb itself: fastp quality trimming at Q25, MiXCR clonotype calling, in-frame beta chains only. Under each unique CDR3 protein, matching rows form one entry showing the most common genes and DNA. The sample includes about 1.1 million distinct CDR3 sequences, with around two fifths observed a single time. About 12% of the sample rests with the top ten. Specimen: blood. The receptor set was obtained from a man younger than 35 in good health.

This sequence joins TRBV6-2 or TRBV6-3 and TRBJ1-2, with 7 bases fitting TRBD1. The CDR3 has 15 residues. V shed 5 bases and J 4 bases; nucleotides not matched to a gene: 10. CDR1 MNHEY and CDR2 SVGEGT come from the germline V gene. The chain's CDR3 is CASSTPGTAFYGYTF. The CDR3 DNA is TGTGCCAGCAGTACACCTGGGACAGCCTTCTATGGCTACACCTTC.

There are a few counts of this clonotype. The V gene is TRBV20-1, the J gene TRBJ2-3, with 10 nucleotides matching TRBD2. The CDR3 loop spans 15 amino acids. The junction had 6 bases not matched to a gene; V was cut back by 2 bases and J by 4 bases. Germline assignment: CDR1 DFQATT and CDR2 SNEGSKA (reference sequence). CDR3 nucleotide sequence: TGCAGTGCTAGAATCCTAGCGGGGGTTTCAGATACGCAGTATTTT. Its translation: CSARILAGVSDTQYF.

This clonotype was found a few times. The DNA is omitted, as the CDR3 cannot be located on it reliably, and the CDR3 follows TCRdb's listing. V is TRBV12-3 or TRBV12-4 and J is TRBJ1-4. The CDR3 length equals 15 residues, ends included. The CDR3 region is CASSSSGQRNEKLFF.

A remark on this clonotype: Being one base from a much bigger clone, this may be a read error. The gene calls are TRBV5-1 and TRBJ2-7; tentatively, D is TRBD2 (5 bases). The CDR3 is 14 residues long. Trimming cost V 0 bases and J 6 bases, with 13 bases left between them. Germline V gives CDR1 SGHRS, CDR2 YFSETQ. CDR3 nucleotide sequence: TGCGCCAGCAGCTTGGCCTTGGACTCGTGCGAGCAGTACTTC. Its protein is CASSLALDSCEQYF.

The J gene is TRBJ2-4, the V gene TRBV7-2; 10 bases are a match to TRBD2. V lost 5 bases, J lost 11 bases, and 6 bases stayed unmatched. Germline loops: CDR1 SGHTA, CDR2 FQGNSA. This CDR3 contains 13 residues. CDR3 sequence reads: CASSTWTSGVQYF. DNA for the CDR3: TGTGCCAGCAGCACTTGGACTAGCGGTGTTCAGTACTTC.

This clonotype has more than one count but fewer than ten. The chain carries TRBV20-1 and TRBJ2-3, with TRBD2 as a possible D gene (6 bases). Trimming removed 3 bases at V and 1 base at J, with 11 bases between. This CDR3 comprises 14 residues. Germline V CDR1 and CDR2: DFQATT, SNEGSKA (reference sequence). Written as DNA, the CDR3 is TGCAGTGCTAGTGGGCGGGGCCGCACAGATACGCAGTATTTT. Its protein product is CSASGRGRTDTQYF.

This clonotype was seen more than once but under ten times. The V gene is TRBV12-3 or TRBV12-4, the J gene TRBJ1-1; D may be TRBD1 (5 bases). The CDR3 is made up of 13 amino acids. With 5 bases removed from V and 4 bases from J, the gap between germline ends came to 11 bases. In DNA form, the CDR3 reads TGTGCCAGCAGTCCTACCAGGGTCACTGAAGCTTTCTTT. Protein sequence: CASSPTRVTEAFF.

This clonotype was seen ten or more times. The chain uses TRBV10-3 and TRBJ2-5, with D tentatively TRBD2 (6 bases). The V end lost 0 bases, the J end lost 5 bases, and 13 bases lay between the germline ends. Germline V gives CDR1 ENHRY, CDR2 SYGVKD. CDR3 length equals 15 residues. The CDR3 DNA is TGTGCCATCAGTGAGTCGGGGGGATTTTCGGAGACCCAGTACTTC. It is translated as CAISESGGFSETQYF.

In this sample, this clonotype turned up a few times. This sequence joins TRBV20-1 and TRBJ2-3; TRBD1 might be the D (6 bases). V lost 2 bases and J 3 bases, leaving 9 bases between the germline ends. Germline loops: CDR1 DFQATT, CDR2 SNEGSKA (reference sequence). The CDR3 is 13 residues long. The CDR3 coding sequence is TGCAGTGCTAGACAGGGGAAAACAGATACGCAGTATTTT. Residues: CSARQGKTDTQYF.

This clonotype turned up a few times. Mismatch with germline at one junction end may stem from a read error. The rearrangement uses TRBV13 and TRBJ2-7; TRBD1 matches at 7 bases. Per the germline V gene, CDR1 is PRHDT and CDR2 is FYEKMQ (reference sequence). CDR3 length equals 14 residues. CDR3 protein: CASSLGGRWYEQYF. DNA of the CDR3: TGTGCCAGCAGTTTAGGGGGCCGTTGGTACGAGCAGTACTTC. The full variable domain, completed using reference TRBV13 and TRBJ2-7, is AAGVIQSPRHLIKEKRETATLKCYPIPRHDTVYWYQQGPGQDPQFLISFYEKMQSDKGSIPDRFSAQQFSDYHSELNMSSLELGDSALYFCASSLGGRWYEQYFGPGTRLTVT.

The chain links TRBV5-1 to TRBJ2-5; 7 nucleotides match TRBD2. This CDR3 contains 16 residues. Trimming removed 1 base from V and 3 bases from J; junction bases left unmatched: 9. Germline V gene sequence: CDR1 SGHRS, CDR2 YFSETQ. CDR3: CASSLRSSGGKETQYF. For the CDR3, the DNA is TGCGCCAGCAGCTTGCGTTCTAGCGGAGGAAAAGAGACCCAGTACTTC.

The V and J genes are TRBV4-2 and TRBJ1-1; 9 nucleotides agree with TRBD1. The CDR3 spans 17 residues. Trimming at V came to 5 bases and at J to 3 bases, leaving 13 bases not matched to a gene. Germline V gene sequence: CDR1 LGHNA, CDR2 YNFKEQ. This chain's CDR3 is CASSSTGQGREDTEAFF. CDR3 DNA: TGTGCCAGCAGCTCCACGGGACAGGGAAGAGAGGACACTGAAGCTTTCTTT.

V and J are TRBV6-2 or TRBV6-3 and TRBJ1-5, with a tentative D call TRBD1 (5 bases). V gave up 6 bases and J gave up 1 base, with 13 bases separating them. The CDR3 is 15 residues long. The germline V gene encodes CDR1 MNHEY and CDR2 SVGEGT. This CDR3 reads CASRAGVGSNQPQHF. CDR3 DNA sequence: TGTGCCAGCAGGGCGGGGGTTGGAAGCAATCAGCCCCAGCATTTT.

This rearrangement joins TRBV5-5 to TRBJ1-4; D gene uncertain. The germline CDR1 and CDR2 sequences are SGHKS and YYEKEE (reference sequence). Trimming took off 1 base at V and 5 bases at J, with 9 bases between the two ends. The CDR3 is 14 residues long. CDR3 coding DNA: TGTGCCAGCAGCTTGTGGCATAAAAATGAAAAACTGTTTTTT. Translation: CASSLWHKNEKLFF.

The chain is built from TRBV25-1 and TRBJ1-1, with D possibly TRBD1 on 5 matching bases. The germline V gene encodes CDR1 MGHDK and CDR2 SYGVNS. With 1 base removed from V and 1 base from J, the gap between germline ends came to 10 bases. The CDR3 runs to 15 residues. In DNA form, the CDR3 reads TGTGCCAGCAGTGAATGGGATAGGGGGAACACTGAAGCTTTCTTT. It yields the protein CASSEWDRGNTEAFF.

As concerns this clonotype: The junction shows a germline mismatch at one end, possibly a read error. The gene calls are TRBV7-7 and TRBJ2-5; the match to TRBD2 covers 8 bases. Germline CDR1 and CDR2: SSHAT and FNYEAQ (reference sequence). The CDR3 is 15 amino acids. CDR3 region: CASSFQAGEGNEQYF. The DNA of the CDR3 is TGTGCTAGCAGCTTCCAAGCGGGGGAGGGCAATGAGCAGTACTTC.

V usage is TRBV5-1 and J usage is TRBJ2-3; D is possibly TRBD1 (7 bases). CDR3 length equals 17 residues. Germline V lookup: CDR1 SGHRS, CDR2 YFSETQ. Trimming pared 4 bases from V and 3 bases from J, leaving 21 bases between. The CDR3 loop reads CASSRGVDAGGTDTQYF. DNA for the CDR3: TGCGCCAGCAGCAGGGGAGTGGATGCAGGGGGGACAGATACGCAGTATTTT.

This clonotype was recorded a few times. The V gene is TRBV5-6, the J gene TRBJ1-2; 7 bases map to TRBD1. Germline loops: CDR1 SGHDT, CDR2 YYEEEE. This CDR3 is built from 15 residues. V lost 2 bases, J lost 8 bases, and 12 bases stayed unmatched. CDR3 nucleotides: TGTGCCAGCAGCTTTCCTCCTACACAGGGGCACGGCTACACCTTC. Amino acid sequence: CASSFPPTQGHGYTF.

The CDR3 reads CASSSGTGEIRSTEAFF. CDR3 coding DNA: TGCGCCAGCAGCTCCGGGACAGGGGAAATCCGTAGCACTGAAGCTTTCTTT. V gene TRBV4-1 combines with J gene TRBJ1-1; 10 nucleotides line up with TRBD1. Germline V gene lookup returns CDR1 MGHRA and CDR2 YSYEKL. J gave up 4 bases and V 5 bases, and 13 bases lay outside the gene matches. The CDR3 runs to 17 residues.